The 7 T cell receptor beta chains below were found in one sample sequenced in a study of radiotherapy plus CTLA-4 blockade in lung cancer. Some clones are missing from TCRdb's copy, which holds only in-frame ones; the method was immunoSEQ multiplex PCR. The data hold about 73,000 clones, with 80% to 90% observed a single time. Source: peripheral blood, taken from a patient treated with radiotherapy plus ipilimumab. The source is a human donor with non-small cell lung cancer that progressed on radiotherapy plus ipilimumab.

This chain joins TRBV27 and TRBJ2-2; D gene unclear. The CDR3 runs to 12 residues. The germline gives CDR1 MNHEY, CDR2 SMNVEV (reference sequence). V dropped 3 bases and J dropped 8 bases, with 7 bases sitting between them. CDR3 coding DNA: TGTGCCAGCAGTTTCATGGGGGGGGAGCTGTTTTTT. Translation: CASSFMGGELFF.

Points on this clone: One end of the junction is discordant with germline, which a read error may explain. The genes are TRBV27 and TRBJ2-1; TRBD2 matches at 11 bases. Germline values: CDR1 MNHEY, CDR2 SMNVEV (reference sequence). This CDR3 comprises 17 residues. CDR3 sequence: CASSFALTSGSSNEQLF. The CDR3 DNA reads TGTGCCAGCAGTTTTGCCCTTACTAGCGGGAGTAGCAATGAGCAGCTCTTC.

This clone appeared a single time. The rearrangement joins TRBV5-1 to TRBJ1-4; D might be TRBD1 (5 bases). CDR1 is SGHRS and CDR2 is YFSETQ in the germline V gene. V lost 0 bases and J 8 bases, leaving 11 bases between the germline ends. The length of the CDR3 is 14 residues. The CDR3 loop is CASSLVGLGEKLFF. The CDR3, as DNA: TGCGCCAGCAGCTTGGTGGGGCTAGGCGAAAAACTGTTTTTT.

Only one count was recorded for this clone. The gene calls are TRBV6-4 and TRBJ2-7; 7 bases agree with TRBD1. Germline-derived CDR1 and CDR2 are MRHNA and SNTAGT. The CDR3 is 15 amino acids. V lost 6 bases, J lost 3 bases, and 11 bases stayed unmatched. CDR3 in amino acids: CASRIFVRDSYEQYV. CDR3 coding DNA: TGTGCCAGCAGGATTTTTGTCCGGGACAGCTACGAGCAGTACGTC.

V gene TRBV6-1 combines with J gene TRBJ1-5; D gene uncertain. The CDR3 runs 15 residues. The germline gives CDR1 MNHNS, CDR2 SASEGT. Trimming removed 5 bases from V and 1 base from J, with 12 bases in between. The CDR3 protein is CASSSRRVSNQPQHF. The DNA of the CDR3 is TGTGCCAGCAGTAGCCGGCGCGTAAGCAATCAGCCCCAGCATTTT.

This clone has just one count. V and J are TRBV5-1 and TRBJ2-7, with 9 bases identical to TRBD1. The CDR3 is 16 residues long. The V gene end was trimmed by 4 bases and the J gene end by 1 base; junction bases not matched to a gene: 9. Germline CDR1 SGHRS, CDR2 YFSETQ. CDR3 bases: TGCGCCAGCAGCACCCCCGGGACAGGGTTTTCCTACGAGCAGTACTTC. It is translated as CASSTPGTGFSYEQYF.

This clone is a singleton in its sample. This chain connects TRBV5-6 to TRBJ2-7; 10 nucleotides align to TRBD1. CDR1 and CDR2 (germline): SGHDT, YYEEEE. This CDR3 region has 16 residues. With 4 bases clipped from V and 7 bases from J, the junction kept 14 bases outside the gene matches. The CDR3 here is CASSPGAGQGLFEQYF. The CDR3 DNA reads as TGTGCCAGCAGCCCAGGGGCGGGACAGGGGTTATTTGAGCAGTACTTC.